The 32 T cell receptor beta chains below come from one sample, sequenced in a study of T cell responses to AZD1222 COVID-19 vaccine. Assay: immunoSEQ multiplex PCR; the TCRdb copy retains only in-frame clones and omits some. The sample shows more than 70,000 clones, 70% to 90% of them seen only once. Source: peripheral blood, taken on day 0 of AZD1222 vaccination. Source of these receptors: an adult in good health.

As for this clone: Its ends do not fully match the called genes, so a read error is possible. The chain combines TRBV18 with TRBJ2-7, with 12 bases that match TRBD2. Germline V lookup: CDR1 KGHSH, CDR2 LQKENI. The CDR3 extends over 15 amino acids. The CDR3 region is CASSPPGLAGRAVDF. DNA for the CDR3: TGTGCCAGCTCACCTCCGGGACTAGCGGGTAGAGCTGTGGACTTC.

J is TRBJ2-7 and V is TRBV5-1; 8 nucleotides align to TRBD2. CDR3 length: 15 residues. Trimming cost V 7 bases and J 2 bases; bases outside gene matches: 11. CDR1 is SGHRS and CDR2 is YFSETQ in the germline V gene. CDR3 sequence (DNA): TGCGCCAGCCACCCGGGAGGGACTGGGGCCTACGAGCAGTACTTC. Translating it yields CASHPGGTGAYEQYF.

The chain recombines TRBV11-2 with TRBJ2-7; a possible D gene is TRBD1 (6 bases). The germline V gene encodes CDR1 SGHAT and CDR2 FQNNGV. CDR3 length: 14 residues. Between the trimmed V and J ends, which lost 5 bases and 3 bases, there was a span of 14 bases. The CDR3 reads CASSPPDRVYEQYF. CDR3 sequence (DNA): TGTGCCAGCAGCCCGCCGGACAGAGTCTACGAGCAGTACTTC.

This chain joins TRBV21-1 and TRBJ1-2; the D call in the table, TRBD1, was not verified against the DNA. TRBV21-1 is tagged as a pseudogene. This CDR3 has 15 amino acids. As DNA, the CDR3 is TGTGCCAGCAGCAAAGGAGAGACGGACAGCTATGGCTACACCTTC. Its protein product is CASSKGETDSYGYTF.

This chain uses TRBV7-8 with TRBJ2-1, with TRBD2 identical over 11 bases. The length of the CDR3 is 15 residues. J gave up 6 bases and V 5 bases, and 6 bases lay outside the gene matches. Germline CDR1 and CDR2: SGHVS and FQNEAQ. This chain's CDR3 is CASSPGLAVPNEQFF. The CDR3 DNA reads as TGTGCCAGCAGCCCGGGACTAGCGGTACCCAATGAGCAGTTCTTC.

This clone has only a few counts. This chain uses TRBV19 with TRBJ1-5; D is ambiguous. Germline CDR1 LNHDA, CDR2 SQIVND (reference sequence). The CDR3 loop spans 14 amino acids. V gave up 3 bases and J gave up 3 bases, with 9 bases separating them. The CDR3: CASSIGQNNQPQHF. CDR3 sequence (DNA): TGTGCCAGTAGTATCGGCCAGAACAATCAGCCCCAGCATTTT.

The chain is built from TRBV6-1 and TRBJ1-1; TRBD1 is a possible D gene (5 bases). This CDR3 is built from 16 residues. V lost 4 bases, J lost 2 bases, and 17 bases lay in between. The V gene's germline CDR1 is MNHNS and CDR2 SASEGT. Written as DNA, the CDR3 is TGTGCCAGCAGTGGGCCGGGGGGGAGCTACAACACTGAAGCTTTCTTT. This codes for CASSGPGGSYNTEAFF.

The genes are TRBV19 and TRBJ2-3; D may match TRBD1 or TRBD2 (5 bases each). The CDR3 has 15 residues. The germline CDR1 and CDR2 sequences are LNHDA and SQIVND (reference sequence). V was cut by 1 base and J by 2 bases, with 10 bases left in between. CDR3 bases: TGTGCCAGTAGTATAGCGGCCGGGGCCACAGATACGCAGTATTTT. Its translation: CASSIAAGATDTQYF.

The rearrangement links TRBV3-1 (or the pseudogene TRBV3-2) to TRBJ2-1; D gene unclear. V was cut by 3 bases and J by 5 bases, with 5 bases left in between. The germline V gene encodes CDR1 LGHDT and CDR2 YNNKEL (reference sequence). The CDR3 contains 12 residues. Written as DNA, the CDR3 is TGTGCCAGCAGCCAGAGAAACAATGAGCAGTTCTTC. Translating it yields CASSQRNNEQFF.

V gene TRBV5-1 combines with J gene TRBJ1-6; D unresolved. This CDR3 contains 16 residues. Trimming pared 4 bases from V and 8 bases from J, leaving 19 bases between. Germline V gene data show CDR1 as SGHRS and CDR2 as YFSETQ. The CDR3 region has the DNA TGCGCCAGCAGCCCCTTCCCTGGTGGCAGTGATTCACCCCTCCACTTT. It codes for CASSPFPGGSDSPLHF.

The chain combines TRBV7-2 with TRBJ1-3, with D unresolved. This CDR3 has 17 residues. Per germline, CDR1 SGHTA and CDR2 FQGNSA. V lost 2 bases and J lost 0, with 14 bases in between. CDR3 in amino acids: CASSLSFPGNSGNTIYF. The CDR3 DNA reads TGTGCCAGCAGCTTAAGCTTCCCCGGGAACTCTGGAAACACCATATATTTT.

The chain couples TRBV6-5 to TRBJ1-5; D not resolved. Trimming took off 6 bases at V and 2 bases at J, with 11 bases between the two ends. The CDR3 spans 14 residues. Per germline, CDR1 MNHEY and CDR2 SVGAGI. The CDR3 here is CASRGFVGNQPQHF. The CDR3 coding sequence is TGTGCCAGCAGGGGGTTCGTTGGCAATCAGCCCCAGCATTTT.

CDR3 in amino acids: CASSRGQGIINYGYTF. As DNA, the CDR3 is TGTGCCAGTAGTCGGGGACAGGGGATCATTAACTATGGCTACACCTTC. V gene TRBV19 combines with J gene TRBJ1-2, with TRBD1 matching over 10 bases. The length of the CDR3 is 16 residues. With 5 bases clipped from V and 1 base from J, the junction kept 7 bases outside the gene matches. CDR1 and CDR2 (germline): LNHDA, SQIVND (reference sequence).

As for this clone: Germline is not matched at one junction end, which may reflect a read error. V and J are TRBV7-7 and TRBJ2-1; weak D call: TRBD1 (6 bases). This CDR3 is built from 15 residues. Germline V gives CDR1 SSHAT, CDR2 FNYEAQ (reference sequence). CDR3 in amino acids: CASSLDGGHSNEQFF. The DNA for the CDR3 is TGTGCTAGCAGCTTAGATGGGGGACATTCTAATGAGCAGTTCTTC.

This clone was recorded only once. The J gene is TRBJ1-3, the V gene TRBV5-1; TRBD1 agrees at 9 bases. The junction had 4 bases not matched to a gene; V was cut back by 3 bases and J by 0 bases. Germline V gene data show CDR1 as SGHRS and CDR2 as YFSETQ. CDR3 length: 16 amino acids. The CDR3 protein is CASSWGTGNSGNTIYF. In DNA, the CDR3 is TGCGCCAGCAGCTGGGGGACAGGGAACTCTGGAAACACCATATATTTT.

This chain connects TRBV18 to TRBJ1-4, with D possibly matching TRBD1 (5 bases). Germline CDR1 reads KGHSH; CDR2 reads LQKENI. The CDR3 runs to 12 residues. Trimming shortened V by 3 bases and J by 8 bases, and 7 bases separated the two germline ends. CDR3 nucleotide sequence: TGTGCCAGCTCACCGCAGGGCGAAAAACTGTTTTTT. Translation: CASSPQGEKLFF. Complete variable domain (other parts from reference TRBV18 and TRBJ1-4): NAGVMQNPRHLVRRRGQEARLRCSPMKGHSHVYWYRQLPEEGLKFMVYLQKENIIDESGMPKERFSAEFPKEGPSILRIQQVVRGDSAAYFCASSPQGEKLFFGSGTQLSVL.

The genes are TRBV7-6 and TRBJ1-1; 8 nucleotides line up with TRBD1. The germline V gene encodes CDR1 SGHVS and CDR2 FNYEAQ. J was trimmed by 0 bases and V by 5 bases; bases with no gene match: 5. This CDR3 is built from 15 residues. CDR3 DNA: TGTGCCAGCAGCCTCGGACAGGGTATGAACACTGAAGCTTTCTTT. It specifies CASSLGQGMNTEAFF.

The chain combines TRBV7-2 with TRBJ2-2, with TRBD1 matching over 7 bases. V gave up 6 bases and J gave up 2 bases; unmatched junction bases: 3. The germline gives CDR1 SGHTA, CDR2 FQGNSA. The CDR3 covers 14 residues. The chain's CDR3 is CASRGTANTGELFF. CDR3 DNA sequence: TGTGCCAGCAGAGGGACAGCTAACACCGGGGAGCTGTTTTTT.

The rearrangement links TRBV7-2 to TRBJ1-1, with D perhaps matching TRBD1 (5 bases). The CDR3 loop spans 13 amino acids. Trimming left V 5 bases short and J 1 base short, with 8 bases between. Germline CDR1 is SGHTA and CDR2 is FQGNSA. The CDR3 spells CASSLGTNTEAFF. For the CDR3, the DNA is TGTGCCAGCAGCCTGGGGACGAACACTGAAGCTTTCTTT. Full variable domain (remainder filled in from reference TRBV7-2 and TRBJ1-1): GAGVSQSPSNKVTEKGKDVELRCDPISGHTALYWYRQSLGQGLEFLIYFQGNSAPDKSGLPSDRFSAERTGGSVSTLTIQRTQQEDSAVYLCASSLGTNTEAFFGQGTRLTVV.

About this clone: One end of the junction varies from germline; a read error may be responsible. The sample holds other DNA sequences that translate to the same CDR3. DNA for the CDR3: TGTGCCTGGACTGCGGGGCGGAACACTGAAGCTTTCTTC. Translated: CAWTAGRNTEAFF. The chain employs TRBV30 and TRBJ1-1; D is perhaps TRBD1 (5 bases). CDR3 size: 13 residues. Germline V gene lookup returns CDR1 GTSNPN and CDR2 SVGIG (reference sequence).

V and J are TRBV7-2 and TRBJ1-1; D is possibly TRBD1 (5 bases). The V end was cut by 1 base, the J end by 1 base, with 7 bases between. Germline V CDR1 and CDR2: SGHTA, FQGNSA. The CDR3 loop spans 14 amino acids. The CDR3 coding sequence is TGTGCCAGCAGCTTAGGACAGTGGAACACTGAAGCTTTCTTT. Residues: CASSLGQWNTEAFF.

The chain employs TRBV19 and TRBJ2-2; 7 nucleotides line up with TRBD2. CDR3 length: 18 residues. With 4 bases clipped from V and 6 bases from J, the junction kept 17 bases outside the gene matches. Germline CDR1 reads LNHDA; CDR2 reads SQIVND (reference sequence). The CDR3 loop is CASSTLRGLRQGAGELFF. CDR3 DNA sequence: TGTGCCAGTAGTACTCTCCGGGGACTAAGGCAAGGGGCCGGGGAGCTGTTTTTT.

The chain links TRBV6-6 to TRBJ1-1; D gene unclear. Germline V gene lookup returns CDR1 MNHNY and CDR2 SVGAGI (reference sequence). This CDR3 is 14 amino acids long. V lost 8 bases and J 1 base, leaving 14 bases between the germline ends. The DNA for the CDR3 is TGTGCCAGCGGAGCCCGGGAGGGGAACACTGAAGCTTTCTTT. It specifies CASGAREGNTEAFF.

V usage is TRBV2 and J usage is TRBJ1-3; D unclear. The CDR3 covers 16 residues. Trimming took off 4 bases at V and 0 bases at J, with 13 bases between the two ends. The germline gives CDR1 SNHLY, CDR2 FYNNEI. Here the CDR3 DNA reads TGTGCCAGCAGTGCCCGCGGGCTCTTCTCTGGAAACACCATATATTTT. Translating it yields CASSARGLFSGNTIYF.

The V and J genes are TRBV7-2 and TRBJ1-1; 9 bases fit TRBD1. This CDR3 contains 16 residues. CDR1 SGHTA and CDR2 FQGNSA come from the germline V gene. J lost 4 bases, V lost 5 bases, and 11 bases had no gene match. The CDR3 nucleotides are TGTGCCAGCAGCACCCGAGGGACAGGGTTCGGCACTGAAGCTTTCTTT. Translating it yields CASSTRGTGFGTEAFF.

This chain joins TRBV30 and TRBJ1-1, with D perhaps TRBD1 (6 bases). The CDR3 covers 12 residues. Germline CDR1 GTSNPN, CDR2 SVGIG (reference sequence). CDR3 DNA sequence: TGTGCTGGGGGGGGGCCGAACACTGAAGCTTTCTTT. Protein sequence: CAGGGPNTEAFF.

The gene calls are TRBV6-2 or TRBV6-3 and TRBJ2-3; TRBD2 agrees at 9 bases. Germline loops: CDR1 MNHEY, CDR2 SVGEGT. V lost 0 bases and J lost 2; bases outside the gene matches: 3. The CDR3 length is 16 residues. CDR3 amino acids: CASSYSSSGNTDTQYF. The CDR3 nucleotides are TGTGCCAGCAGTTACTCTTCTAGCGGGAACACAGATACGCAGTATTTT.

The V call is TRBV7-6, the J call TRBJ2-1; 14 nucleotides align to TRBD2. CDR3 size: 16 residues. Germline assignment: CDR1 SGHVS and CDR2 FNYEAQ. V shed 3 bases and J 3 bases; nucleotides not matched to a gene: 1. The CDR3 is CASSFGTSGGYNEQFF. In nucleotides, the CDR3 is TGTGCCAGCAGCTTTGGGACTAGCGGGGGCTACAATGAGCAGTTCTTC.

V usage is TRBV6-2 or TRBV6-3 and J usage is TRBJ2-1, with D perhaps being TRBD1 or TRBD2 (5 bases each). The CDR3 runs 13 residues. Germline lookup yields CDR1 MNHEY and CDR2 SVGEGT. The V gene lost 3 bases and the J gene lost 5 bases, with 8 bases spanning the gap. The CDR3 here is CASSYRGDNEQFF. CDR3 nucleotides: TGTGCCAGCAGTTATCGAGGGGACAATGAGCAGTTCTTC.

The chain uses TRBV27 and TRBJ2-1, with 10 bases matching TRBD2. This CDR3 has 17 residues. Germline CDR1 is MNHEY and CDR2 is SMNVEV (reference sequence). V was pared by 4 bases and J by 7 bases, with 13 bases of the junction left unmatched. The CDR3 sequence: CASSYLSSGRAHNEQFF. The CDR3 nucleotides read TGTGCCAGCAGTTATCTATCGAGCGGGAGGGCCCATAATGAGCAGTTCTTC.

This chain uses TRBV10-3 with TRBJ2-5; 11 bases line up with TRBD2. The CDR3 has 14 amino acids. Germline V gene lookup returns CDR1 ENHRY and CDR2 SYGVKD. V was clipped by 4 bases and J by 4 bases; unmatched bases: 2. As DNA, the CDR3 is TGTGCCATCAGTGGACTAGCGGGAACAGAGACCCAGTACTTC. As protein: CAISGLAGTETQYF.

This chain connects TRBV5-6 to TRBJ1-2; D unresolved. CDR1 SGHDT and CDR2 YYEEEE come from the germline V gene. V lost 1 base and J 7 bases, leaving 23 bases between the germline ends. The CDR3 extends over 17 amino acids. The CDR3 loop reads CASSLYGMEPPGSGYTF. In DNA, the CDR3 is TGTGCCAGCAGCTTGTACGGTATGGAGCCGCCTGGCTCTGGCTACACCTTC.